Below, 27 T cell receptor beta chains from the same sample are listed, as sequenced in a study of T cells in Graves' hyperthyroidism and ophthalmopathy. Researchers took RNA transcripts and amplified the TCR beta CDR3 regions from them. An initial round of RT-PCR targeting the TCR CDR3 relied on the HTBI primer set. TCRdb analysed the multiplex PCR reads with MiXCR anew, one entry per CDR3 protein. The sample has about 480,000 distinct CDR3 sequences, 20% to 25% seen once. Input material: blood. All receptors derive from a woman aged 70 to 79 with Graves' ophthalmopathy.

The chain recombines TRBV12-3 or TRBV12-4 with TRBJ1-2; maybe TRBD1 (5 bases). The CDR3 length is 13 residues. Deletions cut 5 bases from V and 4 bases from J, with 11 bases between. The CDR3 sequence: CASSGQSIYGYTF. DNA for the CDR3: TGTGCCAGCAGTGGACAATCAATCTATGGCTACACCTTC.

The rearrangement uses TRBV20-1 and TRBJ2-1, with a tentative D call TRBD1 (5 bases). This CDR3 region has 13 residues. Germline V gene sequence: CDR1 DFQATT, CDR2 SNEGSKA (reference sequence). The V and J ends lost 6 bases and 2 bases respectively, with 11 bases between them. CDR3 DNA sequence: TGCAGTGCCCTTTTAGGGGCCTACAATGAGCAGTTCTTC. Translation: CSALLGAYNEQFF.

A few counts support this clonotype. The chain has TRBV7-8 and TRBJ2-1, with 11 positions matching TRBD2. The CDR3 covers 18 residues. Germline loops: CDR1 SGHVS, CDR2 FQNEAQ. V shed 8 bases, J shed 6 bases, and the junction held 18 bases outside the gene matches. Written as DNA, the CDR3 is TGTGCCAGCCAGAAAAGACAACGAGGGCTAGCGGGAGGCAATGAGCAGTTCTTC. Translation: CASQKRQRGLAGGNEQFF.

The rearrangement joins TRBV9 to TRBJ2-1, with 7 bases matching TRBD1. The CDR3 runs to 16 residues. The V gene's germline CDR1 is SGDLS and CDR2 YYNGEE. Trimming cost V 4 bases and J 5 bases; bases outside gene matches: 12. CDR3 loop: CASSPGHGTANNEQFF. In nucleotides, the CDR3 is TGTGCCAGCAGCCCGGGACACGGGACAGCCAACAATGAGCAGTTCTTC.

The chain links TRBV5-1 to TRBJ2-2; tentative D call: TRBD1 (5 bases). This CDR3 region has 15 residues. CDR1 and CDR2 from the germline V gene are SGHRS and YFSETQ. V was trimmed by 4 bases and J by 3 bases, leaving 13 bases between them. CDR3: CASSPRGADTGELFF. In DNA form, the CDR3 reads TGCGCCAGCAGCCCCCGTGGGGCCGACACCGGGGAGCTGTTTTTT.

This clonotype was observed a few times. The genes are TRBV6-1 and TRBJ1-5; D may be TRBD1 (6 bases). Germline V gives CDR1 MNHNS, CDR2 SASEGT. CDR3 length: 13 residues. Trimming took 6 bases from V and 6 from J, leaving 12 bases between them. CDR3: CASSVQGSQPQHF. CDR3 in DNA: TGTGCCAGCAGCGTTCAGGGGAGTCAGCCCCAGCATTTT.

This clonotype was detected ten times or more. The chain is built from TRBV12-3 or TRBV12-4 and TRBJ2-2, with no clear D. CDR3 size: 15 residues. The V and J ends lost 5 bases and 2 bases respectively, with 12 bases between them. Here the CDR3 reads CASSPSRLNTGELFF. In DNA, the CDR3 is TGTGCCAGCAGTCCCTCCCGACTTAACACCGGGGAGCTGTTTTTT.

This clonotype was seen ten or more times. The rearrangement joins TRBV27 to TRBJ2-1, with D tentatively TRBD2 (5 bases). Trimming removed 6 bases from V and 9 bases from J, with 18 bases in between. The CDR3 contains 14 residues. Germline CDR1 reads MNHEY; CDR2 reads SMNVEV (reference sequence). The CDR3 sequence is CASSHHPLDPEQFF. CDR3 bases: TGTGCCAGCAGCCACCACCCACTAGATCCTGAGCAGTTCTTC.

V gene TRBV12-3 or TRBV12-4 combines with J gene TRBJ1-5, with 8 bases matching TRBD1. With 6 bases clipped from V and 6 bases from J, the junction kept 10 bases outside the gene matches. The CDR3 has 15 amino acids. The CDR3 spells CASRPSQGASQPQHF. The DNA for the CDR3 is TGTGCCAGCAGACCCTCCCAGGGGGCATCTCAGCCCCAGCATTTT.

This clonotype has a handful of counts. The chain employs TRBV7-2 and TRBJ1-6, with 8 bases matching TRBD1. J was trimmed by 6 bases and V by 5 bases; bases with no gene match: 9. Germline V CDR1 and CDR2: SGHTA, FQGNSA. This CDR3 is 16 amino acids long. CDR3 amino acids: CASSPAGTGSNSPLHF. The CDR3 DNA reads TGTGCCAGCAGCCCGGCGGGGACAGGATCTAATTCACCCCTCCACTTT.

This clonotype came up many times. This sequence joins TRBV7-3 and TRBJ2-1; possible D gene TRBD2, 6 bases. Trimming removed 5 bases at V and 4 bases at J, with 15 bases between. Germline V gives CDR1 SGHTA, CDR2 FQGTGA. The length of the CDR3 is 15 residues. CDR3 sequence: CASSPRGGRYNEQFF. Written as DNA, the CDR3 is TGTGCCAGCAGCCCCCGGGGAGGTCGGTACAATGAGCAGTTCTTC.

This clonotype came up a few times. DNA for the CDR3: TGTGCCAGTAGTACTCCGGGACTCAACAATGAGCAGTTCTTC. Its protein is CASSTPGLNNEQFF. The chain links TRBV19 to TRBJ2-1; a weak D match, TRBD2 (6 bases). The germline V gene has CDR1 LNHDA and CDR2 SQIVND (reference sequence). This CDR3 contains 14 residues. V was shortened by 4 bases and J by 5 bases, with 12 bases between the two germline ends.

The chain has TRBV5-1 and TRBJ2-5, with D perhaps matching TRBD1 or TRBD2 (5 bases each). The CDR3 is made up of 14 amino acids. Trimming pared 2 bases from V and 2 bases from J, leaving 10 bases between. CDR1 is SGHRS, CDR2 YFSETQ, per germline. The DNA of the CDR3 is TGCGCCAGCAGCTTCGGGACGTCTCAAGAGACCCAGTACTTC. As protein: CASSFGTSQETQYF.

This clonotype was detected only a few times. The genes are TRBV3-1 and TRBJ1-6; D is unclear. This CDR3 region has 14 residues. V lost 7 bases and J lost 8, with 15 bases in between. CDR1 is LGHDT, CDR2 YNNKEL, per germline (reference sequence). In nucleotides, the CDR3 is TGTGCCAGCAATACCCGGGCCTTGGATTCACCCCTCCACTTT. This translates into CASNTRALDSPLHF.

This clonotype was observed at least ten times. This sequence joins TRBV11-2 and TRBJ2-1; D is unresolved. V lost 1 base to trimming and J lost 5 bases, with 9 bases between them. Per germline, CDR1 SGHAT and CDR2 FQNNGV. This CDR3 has 14 amino acids. Written as DNA, the CDR3 is TGTGCCAGCAGCTTAGCGGGTTCCCACAATGAGCAGTTCTTC. Encoded protein: CASSLAGSHNEQFF.

This clonotype was observed a few times. The J gene is TRBJ2-7, the V gene TRBV20-1; D gene ambiguous. The V gene lost 1 base and the J gene lost 3 bases, with 19 bases spanning the gap. The CDR3 consists of 16 residues. The germline gives CDR1 DFQATT, CDR2 SNEGSKA (reference sequence). CDR3 nucleotides: TGCAGTGCTAGAGTGGCCCCCCCCGGGCAGGTCTACGAGCAGTACTTC. The encoded protein is CSARVAPPGQVYEQYF.

The V gene is TRBV5-1, the J gene TRBJ2-1, with 10 nucleotides matching TRBD2. CDR3 size: 15 residues. The V and J ends lost 1 base and 7 bases, in that order; junction bases with no gene match: 5. In germline, CDR1 is SGHRS, CDR2 YFSETQ. The CDR3 sequence is CASSLKAGGLNEQFF. CDR3 DNA: TGCGCCAGCAGCTTGAAAGCGGGAGGGCTAAATGAGCAGTTCTTC.

V is TRBV9 and J is TRBJ2-1; D may be TRBD1 (5 bases). The CDR3 consists of 15 residues. The germline V and J ends were trimmed by 5 bases and 8 bases, with 20 bases remaining between them. Germline CDR1 and CDR2: SGDLS and YYNGEE. The CDR3 loop is CASSPALGGAHEQFF. CDR3 DNA sequence: TGTGCCAGCAGTCCAGCTTTAGGTGGGGCCCATGAGCAGTTCTTC.

The chain has TRBV20-1 and TRBJ2-5; 10 positions match TRBD2. Germline CDR1 DFQATT, CDR2 SNEGSKA (reference sequence). Unmatched junction bases numbered 12, after V lost 0 bases and J lost 5 bases. The CDR3 length is 17 residues. CDR3 coding DNA: TGCAGTGCTAGAGATCTGGCTAGCGGGGGATCTGACGAGACCCAGTACTTC. This translates into CSARDLASGGSDETQYF.

This chain links TRBV6-1 with TRBJ1-2; D possibly corresponds to TRBD1 (6 bases). CDR1 and CDR2 (germline): MNHNS, SASEGT. The CDR3 loop spans 14 amino acids. V lost 6 bases to trimming and J lost 4 bases, with 15 bases between them. The CDR3 DNA follows: TGTGCCAGCAGAACCCCGGGGGGCCTCTATGGCTACACCTTC. This sequence encodes CASRTPGGLYGYTF.

The chain is built from TRBV28 and TRBJ2-7; the match to TRBD1 covers 9 bases. The CDR3 runs to 14 residues. The germline gives CDR1 MDHEN, CDR2 SYDVKM. The J segment lost 2 bases and the V segment lost 6 bases, leaving 5 bases of the junction unmatched. The DNA of the CDR3 is TGTGCCAGCAGGACCGGGACAGGGACCTACGAGCAGTACTTC. It codes for CASRTGTGTYEQYF.

CDR3 residues: CAISRDRPSGNTIYF. The CDR3 DNA reads TGTGCCATCAGCAGGGACAGGCCTTCTGGAAACACCATATATTTT. The chain links TRBV10-3 to TRBJ1-3; 8 bases are shared with TRBD1. CDR1 and CDR2 from the germline V gene are ENHRY and SYGVKD. J was trimmed by 1 base and V by 6 bases; bases with no gene match: 5. The CDR3 is 15 residues long.

In this sample, this clonotype turned up many times. This chain joins TRBV11-2 and TRBJ1-4, with no clear D. CDR3 length: 15 residues. Trimming removed 1 base from V and 6 bases from J, with 12 bases in between. Germline CDR1 reads SGHAT; CDR2 reads FQNNGV. CDR3 in DNA: TGTGCCAGCAGCTTAGGATGGCAGGACTATGAAAAACTGTTTTTT. Its protein product is CASSLGWQDYEKLFF.

This chain links TRBV30 with TRBJ2-5, with no clear D. This CDR3 has 14 amino acids. V gave up 0 bases and J gave up 2 bases, with 10 bases separating them. The germline gives CDR1 GTSNPN, CDR2 SVGIG (reference sequence). CDR3 region: CAWSVLAVQETQYF. The DNA for the CDR3 is TGTGCCTGGAGTGTACTTGCGGTACAAGAGACCCAGTACTTC.

The V call is TRBV5-1, the J call TRBJ2-5, with 9 bases matching TRBD2. Per germline, CDR1 SGHRS and CDR2 YFSETQ. The CDR3 runs 15 residues. The ends lost 0 bases at V and 5 bases at J; junction bases unmatched: 5. This CDR3 is CASSLVPSGIETQYF. CDR3 nucleotide sequence: TGCGCCAGCAGCTTGGTTCCTAGCGGGATTGAGACCCAGTACTTC.

This clonotype turned up a few times. This chain joins TRBV29-1 and TRBJ2-5; D may be TRBD2 (5 bases). CDR1 and CDR2 (germline): SQVTM, ANQGSEA. CDR3 length equals 13 residues. V lost 4 bases and J lost 5, with 14 bases in between. Here the CDR3 DNA reads TGCAGCGTTGTTGAGGGAGTCGGGGAGACCCAGTACTTC. This translates into CSVVEGVGETQYF.

This clonotype was seen repeatedly, ten times or more. This chain uses TRBV2 with TRBJ2-1, with D unclear. The CDR3 loop spans 14 amino acids. Trimming removed 3 bases at V and 0 bases at J, with 6 bases between. CDR1 and CDR2 from the germline V gene are SNHLY and FYNNEI. This chain's CDR3 is CASSEARSYNEQFF. DNA of the CDR3: TGTGCCAGCAGTGAGGCCCGCTCCTACAATGAGCAGTTCTTC.